This is a list of T cell receptor beta chains from one sample in a study of T cell responses to AZD1222 COVID-19 vaccine. Sequencing was performed with immunoSEQ multiplex PCR; in TCRdb, only in-frame clones are kept and a portion is missing. The profile shows 50,000 to 65,000 clones, roughly four fifths of them singletons. The source material was peripheral blood, sampled 28 days after the second AZD1222 dose. Source of these receptors: an adult who received the AZD1222 COVID-19 vaccine. Both conserved end residues are part of each CDR3. The D gene is left open where the match is weak. Some rows have no size entry. The others give once, few or many, or a class for an expanded clone.

>TRBV30|-|-|TRBJ1-2
CAWNTNQGSGYTF
TGTGCCTGGAACACCAACCAGGGGAGTGGCTACACCTTC
>TRBV4-1|few|TRBD1|TRBJ1-5
CASSQGQGVNQPQHF
TGCGCCAGCAGCCAAGGACAGGGGGTCAATCAGCCCCAGCATTTT
>TRBV28|-|-|TRBJ1-1
CASSPGIVGRPEAFF
TGTGCCAGCAGTCCAGGTATTGTCGGGCGGCCTGAAGCTTTCTTT
>TRBV9|-|TRBD2|TRBJ2-5
CASSGGLAGYQETQYF
TGTGCCAGCAGCGGTGGGCTAGCGGGGTACCAAGAGACCCAGTACTTC
>TRBV15|-|-|TRBJ1-3
CATSRVRSGNTIYF
TGTGCCACCAGCAGAGTGAGGTCTGGAAACACCATATATTTT
>TRBV7-2|few|TRBD1|TRBJ2-7
CASSLLGQGYEQYF
TGTGCCAGCAGCTTATTAGGACAGGGGTACGAGCAGTACTTC
>TRBV18|few|-|TRBJ1-2
CASSLQGETLRYTF
TGTGCCAGCTCACTGCAGGGAGAGACTTTGCGCTACACCTTC
>TRBV28|-|-|TRBJ2-7
CASSEDRLGTYEQYF
TGTGCCAGCAGTGAGGACAGACTAGGAACCTACGAGCAGTACTTC
>TRBV5-1|-|TRBD2|TRBJ2-2
CASTPPGLGMTGELFF
TGCGCCAGCACCCCTCCGGGACTAGGGATGACCGGGGAGCTGTTTTTT
>TRBV3-1/TRBV3-2|-|-|TRBJ1-6
CASSQEEINNSPLHF
TGTGCCAGCAGCCAAGAGGAGATCAATAATTCACCCCTCCACTTT
>TRBV28|-|-|TRBJ1-5
CASSYRTDGQPQHF
TGTGCCAGCAGTTATAGGACAGACGGTCAGCCCCAGCATTTT